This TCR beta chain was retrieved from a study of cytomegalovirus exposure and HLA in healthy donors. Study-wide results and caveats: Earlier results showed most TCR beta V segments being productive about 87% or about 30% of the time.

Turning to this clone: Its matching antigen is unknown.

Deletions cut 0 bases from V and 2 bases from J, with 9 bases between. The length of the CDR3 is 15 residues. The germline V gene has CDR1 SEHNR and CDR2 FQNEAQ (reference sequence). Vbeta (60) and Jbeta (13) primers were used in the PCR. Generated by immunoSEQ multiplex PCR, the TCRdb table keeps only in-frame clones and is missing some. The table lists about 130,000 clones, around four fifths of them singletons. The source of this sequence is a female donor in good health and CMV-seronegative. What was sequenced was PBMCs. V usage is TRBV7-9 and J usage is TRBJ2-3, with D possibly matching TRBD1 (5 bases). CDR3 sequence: CASSLARADTDTQYF. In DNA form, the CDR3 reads TGTGCCAGCAGCTTAGCCAGGGCAGACACAGATACGCAGTATTTT.